This T cell receptor (beta chain) appears in the sequencing data of a study of blood T cell repertoires in COVID-19. This study enrolled people aged about 18 to 90 from about two dozen US geographic areas. Clinical history reported by participants formed the basis on which cohorts were assigned. The study counted Cohort 3 donors as recovered given two negative PCRs, clearance, or symptom resolution. Profiling relied on immunoSEQ multiplex PCR, and the TCRdb table lists in-frame clones only, not all of them. The sample contains around 310,000 clones, 80% to 90% of which appear only once. The CDR3 covers 13 residues. Germline V gene lookup returns CDR1 LNHDA and CDR2 SQIVND (reference sequence). Trimming removed 3 bases from V and 4 bases from J, with 9 bases in between.

This sequence originates from a man aged 25 to 40 who had recovered from COVID-19. The rearrangement uses TRBV19 and TRBJ1-2, with D maybe TRBD1 (5 bases). The sample taken for sequencing was PBMCs or T cells enriched from blood (not recorded which). For the CDR3, the DNA is TGTGCCAGTAGTATCTCACAGGTCTATGGCTACACCTTC. This sequence encodes CASSISQVYGYTF.